These 10 T cell receptor beta chains were sequenced from one sample in a study of T cells in localized non-small cell lung cancer. Method: immunoSEQ multiplex PCR; TCRdb's copy keeps in-frame clones and lacks some. This sample carries roughly 13,000 clones, roughly 90% of them seen once, and the ten largest clones take 2.7%. Sequenced material: peripheral blood mononuclear cells, taken before any cancer treatment. The receptors derive from a man aged 40 to 69 with stage III lung adenocarcinoma.

This clone was detected only a few times. The chain is built from TRBV2 and TRBJ2-5; no reliable D call. The CDR3 is 13 residues long. CDR1 SNHLY and CDR2 FYNNEI come from the germline V gene. Trimming removed 8 bases from V and 0 bases from J, with 10 bases in between. The CDR3 loop reads CASGTDYQETQYF. The CDR3, as DNA: TGTGCCAGCGGCACAGACTACCAAGAGACCCAGTACTTC.

This chain uses TRBV18 with TRBJ2-7, with 10 bases fitting TRBD1. The germline CDR1 and CDR2 sequences are KGHSH and LQKENI. The CDR3 extends over 21 amino acids. V was clipped by 3 bases and J by 5 bases; unmatched bases: 25. The CDR3 region is CASSPFRAPGTRTGGRNEQYF. Here the CDR3 DNA reads TGTGCCAGCTCACCCTTCAGGGCCCCCGGCACCAGGACAGGGGGGAGGAACGAGCAGTACTTC.

This clone was counted a single time. The chain uses TRBV6-1 and TRBJ2-7, with D possibly TRBD1 on 6 matching bases. The CDR3 extends over 13 amino acids. V lost 6 bases to trimming and J lost 3 bases, with 12 bases between them. Looked up from germline, CDR1 is MNHNS and CDR2 is SASEGT. As DNA, the CDR3 is TGTGCCAGCAGCAGGGGCGCTAGCTACGAGCAGTACTTC. It codes for CASSRGASYEQYF.

The chain has TRBV10-2 and TRBJ2-4; 7 nucleotides match TRBD1. CDR1 and CDR2 (germline): WSHSY, SAAADI. The CDR3 is made up of 16 amino acids. Unmatched junction bases numbered 10, after V lost 3 bases and J lost 5 bases. The DNA of the CDR3 is TGCGCCAGCAGTGAAGTGACAGGGAAGGATCAAAACATTCAGTACTTC. Protein product: CASSEVTGKDQNIQYF.

The V and J genes are TRBV28 and TRBJ2-7; TRBD2 agrees at 9 bases. This CDR3 is 14 amino acids long. J lost 1 base, V lost 8 bases, and 6 bases had no gene match. CDR1 is MDHEN, CDR2 SYDVKM, per germline. The CDR3 nucleotides read TGTGCCAGCGGATCTGCGGGGGGGTCCTACGAGCAGTACTTC. Translation gives CASGSAGGSYEQYF. The full variable domain, in which reference TRBV28 and TRBJ2-7 provide the parts outside the CDR3, is DVKVTQSSRYLVKRTGEKVFLECVQDMDHENMFWYRQDPGLGLRLIYFSYDVKMKEKGDIPEGYSVSREKKERFSLILESASTNQTSMYLCASGSAGGSYEQYFGPGTRLTVT.

A few counts support this clone. The chain is built from TRBV10-2 and TRBJ1-1, with D perhaps TRBD1 (5 bases). Germline V CDR1 and CDR2: WSHSY, SAAADI. Trimming cost V 4 bases and J 5 bases, with 11 bases left between them. The CDR3 has 13 amino acids. CDR3 DNA: TGCGCCAGCAGTGGGGGACCGGGTACTGAAGCTTTCTTT. Amino acid sequence: CASSGGPGTEAFF.

This clone appeared once. This chain connects TRBV9 to TRBJ2-1; D remains ambiguous. Trimming took off 0 bases at V and 3 bases at J, with 19 bases between the two ends. This CDR3 is 18 amino acids long. From germline, CDR1 is SGDLS and CDR2 YYNGEE. The CDR3 coding sequence is TGTGCCAGCAGCGTAGCCCCGGATAGGGTAGTGGTCTACAATGAGCAGTTCTTC. Protein product: CASSVAPDRVVVYNEQFF.

The J gene is TRBJ2-4, the V gene TRBV11-2; D remains unclear. Germline V CDR1 and CDR2: SGHAT, FQNNGV. CDR3 length: 15 amino acids. V lost 1 base and J 0 bases, leaving 7 bases between the germline ends. The chain's CDR3 is CASSLAQIAKNIQYF. CDR3 sequence (DNA): TGTGCCAGCAGCTTAGCCCAGATAGCCAAAAACATTCAGTACTTC.

V gene TRBV7-2 combines with J gene TRBJ2-7, with D perhaps TRBD2 (5 bases). This CDR3 has 14 residues. The ends were cut back, 2 bases at V and 3 bases at J, with 11 bases in the middle. Germline-derived CDR1 and CDR2 are SGHTA and FQGNSA. The CDR3 here is CASSLQSGYYEQYF. In DNA form, the CDR3 reads TGTGCCAGCAGCTTACAAAGCGGATACTACGAGCAGTACTTC.

The genes are TRBV28 and TRBJ2-1; either TRBD1 or TRBD2 may fit D (10 bases each). CDR3 size: 17 residues. V lost 6 bases and J lost 15, with 33 bases in between. Per the germline V gene, CDR1 is MDHEN and CDR2 is SYDVKM. The CDR3 here is CASSPGTGVSPSGGRFF. The CDR3 region has the DNA TGTGCCAGCAGCCCCGGGACAGGGGTCAGCCCTAGCGGGGGAAGGTTCTTC.